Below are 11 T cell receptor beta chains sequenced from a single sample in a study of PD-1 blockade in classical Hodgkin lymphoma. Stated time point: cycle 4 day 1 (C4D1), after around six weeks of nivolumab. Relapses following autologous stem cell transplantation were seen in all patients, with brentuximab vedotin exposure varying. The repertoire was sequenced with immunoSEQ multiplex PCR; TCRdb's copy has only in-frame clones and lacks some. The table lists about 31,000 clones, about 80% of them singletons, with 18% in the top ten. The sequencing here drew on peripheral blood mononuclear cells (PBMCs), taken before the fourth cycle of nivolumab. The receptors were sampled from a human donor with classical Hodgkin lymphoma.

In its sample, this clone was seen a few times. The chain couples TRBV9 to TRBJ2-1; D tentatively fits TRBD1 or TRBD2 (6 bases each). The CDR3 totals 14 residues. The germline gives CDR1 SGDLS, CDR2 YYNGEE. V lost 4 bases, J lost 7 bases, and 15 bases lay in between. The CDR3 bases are TGTGCCAGCAGCCCAGATGGGGGGCGTAATGAGCAGTTCTTC. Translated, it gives CASSPDGGRNEQFF.

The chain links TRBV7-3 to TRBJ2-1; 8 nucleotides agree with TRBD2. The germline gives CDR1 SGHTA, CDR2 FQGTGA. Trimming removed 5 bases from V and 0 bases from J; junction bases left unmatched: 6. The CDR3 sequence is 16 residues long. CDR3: CASSPLAGSSYNEQFF. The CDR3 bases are TGTGCCAGCAGCCCCTTAGCGGGGAGCTCCTACAATGAGCAGTTCTTC. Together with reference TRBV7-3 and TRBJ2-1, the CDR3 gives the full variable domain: GAGVSQTPSNKVTEKGKYVELRCDPISGHTALYWYRQSLGQGPEFLIYFQGTGAADDSGLPNDRFFAVRPEGSVSTLKIQRTERGDSAVYLCASSPLAGSSYNEQFFGPGTRLTVL.

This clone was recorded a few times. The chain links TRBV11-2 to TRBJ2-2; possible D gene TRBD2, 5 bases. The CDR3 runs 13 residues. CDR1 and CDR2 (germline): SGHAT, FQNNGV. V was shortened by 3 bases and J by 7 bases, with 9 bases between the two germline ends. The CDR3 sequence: CASSLDLSGELFF. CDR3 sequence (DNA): TGTGCCAGCAGCTTGGACTTGAGCGGGGAGCTGTTTTTT.

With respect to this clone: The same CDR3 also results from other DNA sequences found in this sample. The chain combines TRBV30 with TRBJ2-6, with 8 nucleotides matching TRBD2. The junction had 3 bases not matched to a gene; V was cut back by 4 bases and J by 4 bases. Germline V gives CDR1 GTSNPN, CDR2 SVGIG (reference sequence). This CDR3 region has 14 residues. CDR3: CAWTGGAGANVLTF. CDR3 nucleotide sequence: TGTGCCTGGACGGGGGGGGCGGGGGCCAACGTCCTGACTTTC.

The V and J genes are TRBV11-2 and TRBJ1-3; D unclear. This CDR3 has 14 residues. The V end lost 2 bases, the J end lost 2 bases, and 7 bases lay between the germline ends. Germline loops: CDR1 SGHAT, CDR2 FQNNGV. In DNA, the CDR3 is TGTGCCAGCAGCTTAAACCAGGCTGGAAACACCATATATTTT. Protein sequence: CASSLNQAGNTIYF.

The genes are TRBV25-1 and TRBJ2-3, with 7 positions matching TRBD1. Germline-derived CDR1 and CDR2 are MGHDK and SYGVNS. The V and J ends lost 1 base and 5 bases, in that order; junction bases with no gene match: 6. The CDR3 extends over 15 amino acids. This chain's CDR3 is CASSEWQQGKDTQYF. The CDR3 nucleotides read TGTGCCAGCAGTGAATGGCAACAGGGGAAAGATACGCAGTATTTT.

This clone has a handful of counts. CDR3 loop: CASSSTGGMNTEAFF. The CDR3 DNA is TGTGCCAGCAGCTCAACAGGGGGGATGAACACTGAAGCTTTCTTT. The chain recombines TRBV28 with TRBJ1-1; 8 bases map to TRBD1. The CDR3 consists of 15 residues. Germline V gene data show CDR1 as MDHEN and CDR2 as SYDVKM. The trim removed 6 bases at V and 0 bases at J, leaving 6 bases unmatched.

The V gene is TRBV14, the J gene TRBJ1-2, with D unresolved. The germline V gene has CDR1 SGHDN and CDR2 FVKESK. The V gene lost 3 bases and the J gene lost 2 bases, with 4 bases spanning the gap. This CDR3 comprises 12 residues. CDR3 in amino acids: CASSQSNYGYTF. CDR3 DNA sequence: TGTGCCAGCAGCCAGAGCAACTATGGCTACACCTTC.

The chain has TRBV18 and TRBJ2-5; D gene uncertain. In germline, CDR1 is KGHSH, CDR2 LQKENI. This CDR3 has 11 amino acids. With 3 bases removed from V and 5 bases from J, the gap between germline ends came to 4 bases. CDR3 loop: CASSPSETQYF. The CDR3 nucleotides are TGTGCCAGCTCACCTTCGGAGACCCAGTACTTC.

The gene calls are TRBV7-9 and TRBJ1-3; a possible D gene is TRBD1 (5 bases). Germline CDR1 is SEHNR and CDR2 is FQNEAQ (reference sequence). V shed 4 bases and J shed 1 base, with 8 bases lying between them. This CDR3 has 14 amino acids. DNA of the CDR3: TGTGCCAGCAGCTCCGGGGGATCTGGAAACACCATATATTTT. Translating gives CASSSGGSGNTIYF.

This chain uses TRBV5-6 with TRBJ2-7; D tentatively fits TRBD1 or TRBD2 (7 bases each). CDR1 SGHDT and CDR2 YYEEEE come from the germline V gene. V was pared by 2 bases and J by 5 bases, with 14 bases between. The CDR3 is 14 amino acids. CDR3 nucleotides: TGTGCCAGCAGCTTTTATCAGGGGGGGGACGAGCAGTACTTC. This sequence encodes CASSFYQGGDEQYF.